Following are 24 T cell receptor beta chains from one sample sequenced in a study of identical twins. TCRdb re-analysed the 5' RACE reads in MiXCR, keeping a single row per CDR3 protein. The top ten clones hold approximately 12% of a sample with 100,000 to 110,000 distinct CDR3 sequences, around 5.5% of them seen once. The sequencing sample was made of memory T cells sorted from blood. Receptors originate from a woman between 45 and 65 years old in good health.

In its sample, this clonotype was seen many times. This rearrangement joins TRBV5-1 to TRBJ2-7, with TRBD2 matching over 8 bases. Germline values: CDR1 SGHRS, CDR2 YFSETQ. The V gene end was trimmed by 4 bases and the J gene end by 3 bases; junction bases not matched to a gene: 9. CDR3 length: 15 residues. The CDR3 DNA sequence: TGCGCCAGCAGCCCGGGGGGGGGTATATTCTACGAGCAGTACTTC. Its protein product is CASSPGGGIFYEQYF.

This clonotype has ten or more counts. This chain uses TRBV15 with TRBJ2-3, with 12 bases lining up with TRBD2. With V trimmed by 5 bases and J by 5 bases, 11 bases remained unmatched. Germline lookup yields CDR1 LNHNV and CDR2 YYDKDF (reference sequence). The CDR3 has 17 residues. The CDR3 loop is CATSGLTSGRRGDTQYF. CDR3 in DNA: TGTGCCACCAGCGGACTCACTAGCGGGAGGAGGGGAGATACGCAGTATTTT.

This clonotype was counted many times. The chain joins TRBV25-1 to TRBJ2-1; 7 bases fit TRBD1. CDR3 length: 11 amino acids. Germline trimming cut 8 bases from V and 14 bases from J; bases unmatched to any gene: 9. Germline values: CDR1 MGHDK, CDR2 SYGVNS. CDR3 nucleotide sequence: TGTGCCAGCCCCTCAGACAGGGTGGAGTTCTTC. Its translation is CASPSDRVEFF.

This clonotype was observed at least ten times. CDR3 sequence (DNA): TGTGCCAGCAGTTTCCGGGGACTAGAGAACACCGGGGAGCTGTTTTTT. Translating gives CASSFRGLENTGELFF. The chain has TRBV12-3 or TRBV12-4 and TRBJ2-2, with 8 positions matching TRBD2. Losses at the gene ends were 3 bases for V and 1 base for J; bases not matched to a gene: 4. The CDR3 has 16 amino acids.

This clonotype has a count of ten or more. V gene TRBV20-1 combines with J gene TRBJ2-5, with a possible D match to TRBD2 (5 bases). Germline values: CDR1 DFQATT, CDR2 SNEGSKA (reference sequence). The CDR3 is 12 residues long. The ends were cut back, 0 bases at V and 4 bases at J, with 6 bases in the middle. In DNA, the CDR3 is TGCAGTGCTAGAGATCTAGCAGAGACCCAGTACTTC. Residues: CSARDLAETQYF.

This clonotype was counted ten times or more. The chain has TRBV9 and TRBJ2-6; no firm D call. The CDR3 spans 15 residues. V dropped 1 base and J dropped 0 bases, with 5 bases sitting between them. Germline assignment: CDR1 SGDLS and CDR2 YYNGEE. The CDR3 DNA follows: TGTGCCAGCAGCGTACTAGTCTCTGGGGCCAACGTCCTGACTTTC. Its protein product is CASSVLVSGANVLTF. Variable domain in full (rest from reference TRBV9 and TRBJ2-6): DSGVTQTPKHLITATGQRVTLRCSPRSGDLSVYWYQQSLDQGLQFLIQYYNGEERAKGNILERFSAQQFPDLHSELNLSSLELGDSALYFCASSVLVSGANVLTFGAGSRLTVL.

This clonotype was observed many times. The CDR3 is CASQRLSFSANEKLFF. The CDR3 coding sequence is TGCGCCAGCCAACGCTTATCTTTTTCGGCTAATGAAAAACTGTTTTTT. The chain is built from TRBV4-1 and TRBJ1-4, with D unresolved. With 8 bases removed from V and 3 bases from J, the gap between germline ends came to 19 bases. In germline, CDR1 is MGHRA, CDR2 YSYEKL. The CDR3 length is 16 residues.

The rearrangement links TRBV7-7 to TRBJ2-1; D is undetermined. Trimming stripped 5 bases from V and 8 bases from J, with 13 bases between. CDR1 is SSHAT and CDR2 is FNYEAQ in the germline V gene (reference sequence). The CDR3 loop spans 13 amino acids. CDR3 residues: CASSHDELHEQFF. CDR3 DNA: TGTGCCAGCAGCCACGACGAGCTCCATGAGCAGTTCTTC.

In its sample, this clonotype was seen many times. The CDR3 sequence: CATSRVGGSKFF. CDR3 bases: TGTGCCACCAGCAGAGTTGGGGGTTCAAAGTTCTTC. This sequence joins TRBV15 and TRBJ2-1, with D perhaps TRBD1 or TRBD2 (5 bases each). Trimming pared 1 base from V and 14 bases from J, leaving 12 bases between. Germline loops: CDR1 LNHNV, CDR2 YYDKDF (reference sequence). The length of the CDR3 is 12 residues. Full variable domain (missing parts from reference TRBV15 and TRBJ2-1): DAMVIQNPRYQVTQFGKPVTLSCSQTLNHNVMYWYQQKSSQAPKLLFHYYDKDFNNEADTPDNFQSRRPNTSFCFLDIRSPGLGDTAMYLCATSRVGGSKFFGPGTRLTVL.

Ten or more counts support this clonotype. This sequence joins TRBV11-2 and TRBJ2-5; possible D gene TRBD2, 6 bases. In germline, CDR1 is SGHAT, CDR2 FQNNGV. Trimming stripped 0 bases from V and 0 bases from J, with 17 bases between. The CDR3 extends over 18 amino acids. As DNA, the CDR3 is TGTGCCAGCAGCTTAGATGCGAGTGGCGGGATTTACCAAGAGACCCAGTACTTC. Translation: CASSLDASGGIYQETQYF.

This chain connects TRBV11-3 to TRBJ2-5, with 11 positions matching TRBD2. This CDR3 is built from 19 residues. Germline V gene lookup returns CDR1 SGHNT and CDR2 YENEEA. Trimming at V came to 3 bases and at J to 4 bases, leaving 16 bases not matched to a gene. The CDR3 DNA sequence: TGTGCCAGCAGCTTCCTGACACTAGCGGGAGAATTCGGGGGAGAGACCCAGTACTTC. Translating gives CASSFLTLAGEFGGETQYF.

This chain connects TRBV2 to TRBJ1-2; D is ambiguous. The CDR3 runs 13 residues. With 3 bases removed from V and 2 bases from J, the gap between germline ends came to 7 bases. In germline, CDR1 is SNHLY, CDR2 FYNNEI. CDR3 DNA sequence: TGTGCCAGCAGTGATGCGGGGAACTATGGCTACACCTTC. This encodes CASSDAGNYGYTF.

This clonotype was counted at least ten times. The chain links TRBV11-2 to TRBJ2-7; 9 bases match TRBD2. The CDR3 contains 14 residues. In germline, CDR1 is SGHAT, CDR2 FQNNGV. The V gene end was trimmed by 2 bases and the J gene end by 7 bases; junction bases not matched to a gene: 6. The CDR3 DNA follows: TGTGCCAGCAGCTTATCCGCTAGCGGGATTGAGCAGTACGTC. Protein product: CASSLSASGIEQYV.

This clonotype was detected ten times or more. The chain links TRBV5-1 to TRBJ2-1, with D unclear. Germline-derived CDR1 and CDR2 are SGHRS and YFSETQ. CDR3 size: 11 residues. V lost 4 bases and J lost 6, with 5 bases in between. The DNA for the CDR3 is TGCGCCAGCAGCGACGCCAATGAGCAGTTCTTC. Protein: CASSDANEQFF.

By share, this clonotype counts as medium-sized. This rearrangement joins TRBV12-3 or TRBV12-4 to TRBJ2-5, with D perhaps TRBD2 (5 bases). CDR3 length: 13 amino acids. With 0 bases removed from V and 4 bases from J, the gap between germline ends came to 6 bases. CDR3 amino acids: CASSLAGVETQYF. CDR3 nucleotides: TGTGCCAGCAGTTTAGCGGGAGTAGAGACCCAGTACTTC.

V and J are TRBV7-2 and TRBJ2-1; D is uncertain. CDR1 is SGHTA, CDR2 FQGNSA, per germline. V lost 8 bases, J lost 5 bases, and 13 bases lay in between. This CDR3 has 13 residues. This chain's CDR3 is CASLGGSNNEQFF. CDR3 nucleotide sequence: TGTGCCAGCCTCGGCGGATCTAACAATGAGCAGTTCTTC.

Ten or more counts support this clonotype. J is TRBJ2-1 and V is TRBV5-1; D is undetermined. This CDR3 spans 13 amino acids. V gave up 1 base and J gave up 4 bases, with 6 bases separating them. CDR1 is SGHRS, CDR2 YFSETQ, per germline. CDR3 coding DNA: TGCGCCAGCAGCTTGCCGGGTTACAATGAGCAGTTCTTC. Protein product: CASSLPGYNEQFF.

The V gene is TRBV15, the J gene TRBJ2-7; no clear D. Per germline, CDR1 LNHNV and CDR2 YYDKDF (reference sequence). The ends were cut back, 5 bases at V and 0 bases at J, with 17 bases in the middle. The CDR3 runs to 16 residues. The CDR3 loop reads CATSSLYGLSSYEQYF. For the CDR3, the DNA is TGTGCCACCAGCTCACTATACGGCCTCAGCTCCTACGAGCAGTACTTC.

This clonotype was detected ten times or more. CDR3 region: CASSPLVGSYEQYV. The CDR3 region has the DNA TGCGCCAGCAGCCCCCTAGTGGGTTCCTACGAGCAGTACGTC. V usage is TRBV4-1 and J usage is TRBJ2-7; D is unresolved. The germline V and J ends were trimmed by 4 bases and 1 base, with 11 bases remaining between them. Germline values: CDR1 MGHRA, CDR2 YSYEKL. The CDR3 is 14 amino acids.

The sample holds a few counts of this clonotype. This sequence joins TRBV12-3 or TRBV12-4 and TRBJ1-1; D possibly corresponds to TRBD1 (5 bases). The CDR3 has 19 residues. With 4 bases removed from V and 1 base from J, the gap between germline ends came to 25 bases. As DNA, the CDR3 is TGTGCCAGCAGTTCTTATTTAGGTGGGGAGGCAGGGCGGAACACTGAAGCTTTCTTT. It codes for CASSSYLGGEAGRNTEAFF.

This clonotype was counted a few times. The rearrangement uses TRBV25-1 and TRBJ2-3, with 9 bases lining up with TRBD2. Germline V gives CDR1 MGHDK, CDR2 SYGVNS. The CDR3 extends over 16 amino acids. Losses at the gene ends were 3 bases for V and 3 bases for J; bases not matched to a gene: 7. CDR3 coding DNA: TGTGCCAGCAGTGATGGGGTAGCGGGAGCGACAGATACGCAGTATTTT. This sequence encodes CASSDGVAGATDTQYF.

A few counts support this clonotype. The rearrangement joins TRBV20-1 to TRBJ1-1; D is unresolved. Trimming pared 3 bases from V and 6 bases from J, leaving 11 bases between. Germline CDR1 reads DFQATT; CDR2 reads SNEGSKA (reference sequence). This CDR3 has 12 residues. The chain's CDR3 is CSASPENPEAFF. The DNA for the CDR3 is TGCAGTGCTAGTCCGGAAAACCCTGAAGCTTTCTTT.

This clonotype has a count of ten or more. The rearrangement uses TRBV18 and TRBJ2-2; no definite D call. This CDR3 is built from 15 residues. Germline values: CDR1 KGHSH, CDR2 LQKENI. V lost 5 bases, J lost 0 bases, and 10 bases lay in between. CDR3 sequence: CASSDLAANTGELFF. CDR3 sequence (DNA): TGTGCCAGCTCAGATCTTGCAGCGAACACCGGGGAGCTGTTTTTT.

This chain links TRBV19 with TRBJ2-6; TRBD1 matches 8 bases. Germline assignment: CDR1 LNHDA and CDR2 SQIVND (reference sequence). V lost 7 bases to trimming and J lost 1 base; unmatched junction nucleotides: 9. The CDR3 spans 17 residues. The CDR3 loop reads CASMVSGGLSGANVLTF. The CDR3 bases are TGTGCCAGTATGGTGTCAGGGGGCCTATCTGGGGCCAACGTCCTGACTTTC.